This passage covers 15 T cell receptor beta chains from one sample sequenced in a study of circulating and synovial CD4+ cells in juvenile arthritis. The table came from immunoSEQ multiplex PCR; TCRdb's copy has only in-frame clones and leaves some out. The sample has thousands of clones; approximately 83% are singletons. The sample consisted of CD4+ T cells from synovial fluid. The receptors were gathered from a human donor with juvenile idiopathic arthritis.

This chain uses TRBV9 with TRBJ2-3; TRBD2 matches 10 bases. This CDR3 comprises 15 residues. J gave up 6 bases and V 6 bases, and 10 bases lay outside the gene matches. Per the germline V gene, CDR1 is SGDLS and CDR2 is YYNGEE. CDR3 DNA: TGTGCCAGCACAAGCGGGGGGGGATTATCGGATACGCAGTATTTT. It encodes CASTSGGGLSDTQYF.

The chain uses TRBV2 and TRBJ1-2; TRBD1 matches 8 bases. The CDR3 consists of 15 residues. Germline V gives CDR1 SNHLY, CDR2 FYNNEI. With 7 bases clipped from V and 8 bases from J, the junction kept 15 bases outside the gene matches. The CDR3 nucleotides read TGTGCCAGCACCATAGGACAGGGCAGAGTAGAGGGCTACACCTTC. It encodes CASTIGQGRVEGYTF.

The chain links TRBV5-1 to TRBJ2-3; 12 positions agree with TRBD2. The CDR3 length is 18 residues. The V and J ends lost 4 bases and 0 bases, in that order; junction bases with no gene match: 9. Germline V gene sequence: CDR1 SGHRS, CDR2 YFSETQ. The CDR3 here is CASSPELAGGASTDTQYF. As DNA, the CDR3 is TGCGCCAGCAGCCCAGAACTAGCGGGAGGAGCTAGCACAGATACGCAGTATTTT.

V usage is TRBV7-6 and J usage is TRBJ2-1; TRBD1 matches 8 bases. With V trimmed by 5 bases and J by 12 bases, 15 bases remained unmatched. This CDR3 spans 15 amino acids. CDR1 is SGHVS and CDR2 is FNYEAQ in the germline V gene. CDR3 sequence reads: CASSPRRTGQPPQFF. The CDR3 DNA sequence: TGTGCCAGCAGCCCACGCCGGACAGGGCAGCCACCGCAGTTCTTC.

The chain has TRBV28 and TRBJ1-2; 10 bases are a match to TRBD1. The CDR3 spans 15 residues. Germline lookup yields CDR1 MDHEN and CDR2 SYDVKM. Germline trimming cut 4 bases from V and 4 bases from J; bases unmatched to any gene: 6. The CDR3 loop is CASSSGGQGSYGYTF. CDR3 sequence (DNA): TGTGCCAGCAGTTCTGGGGGACAGGGGAGCTATGGCTACACCTTC.

This clone was observed once. The chain combines TRBV11-2 with TRBJ2-7; D unclear. V was cut by 1 base and J by 2 bases, with 15 bases left in between. Germline values: CDR1 SGHAT, CDR2 FQNNGV. CDR3 length: 16 residues. CDR3 residues: CASSLGRSAFAYEQYF. CDR3 bases: TGTGCCAGCAGCTTAGGCCGCAGTGCCTTCGCCTACGAGCAGTACTTC.

The CDR3 region is CASSLEGSGTSYEQYF. The DNA for the CDR3 is TGTGCCAGCAGCTTAGAGGGCAGCGGGACCTCCTACGAGCAGTACTTC. The chain has TRBV7-6 and TRBJ2-7; 7 bases are a match to TRBD2. The junction had 6 bases not matched to a gene; V was cut back by 1 base and J by 0 bases. From germline, CDR1 is SGHVS and CDR2 FNYEAQ. This CDR3 is built from 16 residues.

The genes are TRBV11-3 and TRBJ2-4; weak D call: TRBD1 (6 bases). In germline, CDR1 is SGHNT, CDR2 YENEEA. This CDR3 region has 16 residues. The V end lost 2 bases, the J end lost 1 base, and 12 bases lay between the germline ends. The CDR3 DNA follows: TGTGCCAGCAGCTTAACTGGGGGCAATGCCAAAAACATTCAGTACTTC. Protein: CASSLTGGNAKNIQYF.

The chain combines TRBV20-1 with TRBJ2-5; 7 bases match TRBD1. V lost 3 bases and J lost 5; bases outside the gene matches: 0. The CDR3 totals 11 residues. Germline V gene sequence: CDR1 DFQATT, CDR2 SNEGSKA (reference sequence). As DNA, the CDR3 is TGCAGTGCTAGGACAGGGGAGACCCAGTACTTC. Its translation: CSARTGETQYF.

The genes are TRBV19 and TRBJ2-1; TRBD2 matches 16 bases. This CDR3 comprises 17 residues. The germline CDR1 and CDR2 sequences are LNHDA and SQIVND (reference sequence). J was trimmed by 9 bases and V by 2 bases; bases with no gene match: 7. CDR3 in DNA: TGTGCCAGTAGTATACCAGGGACTAGCGGGAGGGCTGGTGAGCAGTTCTTC. Protein product: CASSIPGTSGRAGEQFF.

The chain employs TRBV18 and TRBJ2-3, with 9 bases fitting TRBD2. Germline lookup yields CDR1 KGHSH and CDR2 LQKENI. The V segment lost 3 bases and the J segment 2 bases; nucleotides outside the gene matches: 0. The CDR3 has 14 amino acids. Written as DNA, the CDR3 is TGTGCCAGCTCACCGGGACTAGCCACAGATACGCAGTATTTT. This encodes CASSPGLATDTQYF.

The J gene is TRBJ1-2, the V gene TRBV7-8; perhaps TRBD1 as D (6 bases). This CDR3 has 13 residues. Germline loops: CDR1 SGHVS, CDR2 FQNEAQ. Trimming stripped 4 bases from V and 8 bases from J, with 14 bases between. For the CDR3, the DNA is TGTGCCAGCAGCTATGAGGGGGTCAGGGGCTACACCTTC. It specifies CASSYEGVRGYTF. Supplemented by reference TRBV7-8 and TRBJ1-2, the full variable domain reads GAGVSQSPRYKVAKRGQDVALRCDPISGHVSLFWYQQALGQGPEFLTYFQNEAQLDKSGLPSDRFFAERPEGSVSTLKIQRTQQEDSAVYLCASSYEGVRGYTFGSGTRLTVV.

The V gene is TRBV6-4, the J gene TRBJ2-1, with D maybe TRBD2 (6 bases). The length of the CDR3 is 14 residues. Germline loops: CDR1 MRHNA, CDR2 SNTAGT. The ends were cut back, 5 bases at V and 5 bases at J, with 13 bases in the middle. For the CDR3, the DNA is TGTGCCAGCAGTCGGATAGCGGCCAACAATGAGCAGTTCTTC. Translated, it gives CASSRIAANNEQFF.

Only a few counts were recorded for this clone. The chain recombines TRBV6-4 with TRBJ2-6; maybe TRBD1 (5 bases). Trimming removed 6 bases from V and 2 bases from J, with 11 bases in between. Germline lookup yields CDR1 MRHNA and CDR2 SNTAGT. The CDR3 spans 15 residues. CDR3 amino acids: CASRRAGTGANVLTF. The CDR3 region has the DNA TGTGCCAGCAGACGTGCAGGGACTGGGGCCAACGTCCTGACTTTC.

The V and J genes are TRBV4-1 and TRBJ1-1; 10 nucleotides match TRBD1. The CDR3 contains 19 residues. Losses at the gene ends were 3 bases for V and 0 bases for J; bases not matched to a gene: 13. Germline assignment: CDR1 MGHRA and CDR2 YSYEKL. CDR3 bases: TGCGCCAGCAGCCACCCAGGACCTGGACAGGGGGGTATGAACACTGAAGCTTTCTTT. Translation: CASSHPGPGQGGMNTEAFF.